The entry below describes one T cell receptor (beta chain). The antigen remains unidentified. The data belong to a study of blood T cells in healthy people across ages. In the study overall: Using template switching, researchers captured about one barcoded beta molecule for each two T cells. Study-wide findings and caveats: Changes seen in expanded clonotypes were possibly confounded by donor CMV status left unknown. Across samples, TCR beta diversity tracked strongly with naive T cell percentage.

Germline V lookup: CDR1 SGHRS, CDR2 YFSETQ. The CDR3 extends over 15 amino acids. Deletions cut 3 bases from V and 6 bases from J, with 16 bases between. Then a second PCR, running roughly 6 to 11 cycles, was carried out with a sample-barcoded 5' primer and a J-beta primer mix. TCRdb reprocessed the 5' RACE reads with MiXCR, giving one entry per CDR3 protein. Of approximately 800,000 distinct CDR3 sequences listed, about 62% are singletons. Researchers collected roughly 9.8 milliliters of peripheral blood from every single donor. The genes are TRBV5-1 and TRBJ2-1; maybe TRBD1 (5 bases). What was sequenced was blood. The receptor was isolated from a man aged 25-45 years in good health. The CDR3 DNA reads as TGCGCCAGCAGCTCCGACAGTGGGTCTTTCAATGAGCAGTTCTTC. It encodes CASSSDSGSFNEQFF.